This T cell receptor beta chain was obtained from a study of T cell responses to AZD1222 COVID-19 vaccine. Regarding the study as a whole: The donor group comprised mostly white British people and more females; the analysis possibly underestimated clonal diversity. Two AZD1222 doses significantly raised spike-specific TCR breadth and depth over controls. Sampled repertoires all dated from after the peak T cell response. Distributed over spike, vaccine-associated CD4 TCRs predominated at 160-218 and 743-854.

Germline V gene lookup returns CDR1 MNHEY and CDR2 SVGAGI. This CDR3 contains 14 residues. V gave up 6 bases and J gave up 1 base, with 11 bases separating them. In regard to this clone: As yet, its antigen is unknown.

Assay: immunoSEQ multiplex PCR; the TCRdb copy retains only in-frame clones and omits some. The sample has roughly 120,000 clones, 88% seen once. The sample was peripheral blood, taken on day 0 of MenACWY control vaccination. The sequence was obtained from an adult in good health. The rearrangement links TRBV6-5 to TRBJ2-3; D gene unclear. CDR3 DNA: TGTGCCAGCAGGCCGAATTCTGGCACAGATACGCAGTATTTT. This sequence encodes CASRPNSGTDTQYF.